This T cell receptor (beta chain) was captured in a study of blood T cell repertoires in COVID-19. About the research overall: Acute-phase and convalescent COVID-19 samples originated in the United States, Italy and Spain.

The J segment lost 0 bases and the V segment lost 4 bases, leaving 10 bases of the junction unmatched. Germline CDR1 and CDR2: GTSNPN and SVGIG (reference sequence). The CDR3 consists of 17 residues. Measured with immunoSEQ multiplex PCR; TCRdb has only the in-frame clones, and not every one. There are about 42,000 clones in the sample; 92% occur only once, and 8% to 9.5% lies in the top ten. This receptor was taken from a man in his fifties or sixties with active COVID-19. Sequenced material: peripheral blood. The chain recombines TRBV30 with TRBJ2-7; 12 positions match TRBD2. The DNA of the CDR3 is TGTGCCTGGACGGCTAGCGGGAGGGCCCCAAGCTCCTACGAGCAGTACTTC. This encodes CAWTASGRAPSSYEQYF.